Given below is one TCR beta chain in context. A J-beta primer mix and a sample-barcoded 5' primer were used in a second PCR of roughly 7 to 12 cycles. TCRdb fed the 5' RACE reads into MiXCR, producing one record per CDR3 protein. The sample yields 270,000 or so distinct CDR3 sequences, 27% seen once. These data are taken from a study of blood T cells in healthy people across ages. Germline V gives CDR1 SGHVS, CDR2 FQNEAQ. There are 15 residues in the CDR3. Trimming shortened V by 1 base and J by 1 base, and 10 bases separated the two germline ends. Per sample, no less than 5.5 micrograms of total RNA were extracted.

The specimen was blood. The genes are TRBV7-8 and TRBJ1-1, with D unclear. The clonotype was recovered from a woman aged 70 to 79 in good health. CDR3: CASSLGRRKNTEAFF. Written as DNA, the CDR3 is TGTGCCAGCAGCTTAGGACGGAGGAAGAACACTGAAGCTTTCTTT.